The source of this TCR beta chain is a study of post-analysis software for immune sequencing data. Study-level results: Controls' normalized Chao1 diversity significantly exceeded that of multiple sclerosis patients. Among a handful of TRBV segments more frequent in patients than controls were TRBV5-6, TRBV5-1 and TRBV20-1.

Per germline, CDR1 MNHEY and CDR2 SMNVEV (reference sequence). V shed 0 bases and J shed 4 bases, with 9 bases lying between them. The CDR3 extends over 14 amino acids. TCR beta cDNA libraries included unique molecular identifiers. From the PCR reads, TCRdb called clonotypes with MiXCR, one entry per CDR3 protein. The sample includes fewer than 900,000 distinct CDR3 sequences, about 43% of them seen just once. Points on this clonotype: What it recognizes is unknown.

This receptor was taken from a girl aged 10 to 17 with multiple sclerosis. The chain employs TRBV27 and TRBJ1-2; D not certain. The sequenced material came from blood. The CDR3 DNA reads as TGTGCCAGCAGTTTATCTAGGAGGAGCTATGGCTACACCTTC. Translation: CASSLSRRSYGYTF.